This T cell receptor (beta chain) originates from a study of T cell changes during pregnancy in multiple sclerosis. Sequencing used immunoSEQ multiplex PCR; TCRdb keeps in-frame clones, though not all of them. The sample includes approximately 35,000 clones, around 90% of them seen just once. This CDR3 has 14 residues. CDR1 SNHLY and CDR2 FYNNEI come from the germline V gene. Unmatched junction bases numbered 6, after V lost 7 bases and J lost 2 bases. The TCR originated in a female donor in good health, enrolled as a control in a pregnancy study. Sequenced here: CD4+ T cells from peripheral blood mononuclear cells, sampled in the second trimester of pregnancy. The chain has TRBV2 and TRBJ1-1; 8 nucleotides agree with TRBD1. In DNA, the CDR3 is TGTGCCAGCATACAGACAGGGGTCAACACTGAAGCTTTCTTT. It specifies CASIQTGVNTEAFF.